This T cell receptor (beta chain) emerged from a study of Ad26.COV2.S vaccination and SARS-CoV-2 variants. Points from the study as a whole: Measurements of TCR breadth and depth may have given underestimates of the total T cell responses.

The CDR3 length is 19 residues. V was trimmed by 0 bases and J by 5 bases, leaving 24 bases between them. Worth noting for this clone: Its antigen is currently unknown.

Produced via immunoSEQ multiplex PCR; TCRdb's table is partial and in-frame only. This table holds about 350,000 clones, about 90% found once. The chain combines TRBV5-3 with TRBJ2-1; possibly TRBD2 for D (7 bases). TRBV5-3 is an ORF, with its function uncertain. The specimen was peripheral blood, collected after recovery from COVID-19. The TCR sequence derives from a human donor who had recovered from COVID-19. CDR3 in DNA: TGTGCCAGAAGCTTGGCTGGTCACAGGGCCTTTCGGGGGGACAATGAGCAGTTCTTC. It specifies CARSLAGHRAFRGDNEQFF.